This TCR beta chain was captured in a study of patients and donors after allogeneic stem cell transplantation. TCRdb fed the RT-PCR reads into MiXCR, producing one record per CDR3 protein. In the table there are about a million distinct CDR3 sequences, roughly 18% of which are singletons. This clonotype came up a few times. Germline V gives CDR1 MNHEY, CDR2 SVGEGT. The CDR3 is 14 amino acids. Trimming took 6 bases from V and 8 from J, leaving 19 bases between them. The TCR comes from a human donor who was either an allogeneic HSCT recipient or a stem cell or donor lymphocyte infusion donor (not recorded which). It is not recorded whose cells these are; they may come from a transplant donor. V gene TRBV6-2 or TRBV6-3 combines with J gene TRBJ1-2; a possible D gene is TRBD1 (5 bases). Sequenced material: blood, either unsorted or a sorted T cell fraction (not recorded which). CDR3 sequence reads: CASSSQGDRRGYTF. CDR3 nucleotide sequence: TGTGCCAGCAGCTCTCAGGGAGATCGGAGAGGCTACACCTTC.